This section outlines one TCR beta chain sequence together with its context. This clonotype has a handful of counts. The target of this receptor is not known. No much larger clone is present one base from it, and per-base qualities are unavailable. The V end loses 3 bases and the J end loses 5 bases, and a stretch of 14 bases separates them. The CDR3 measures 13 amino acids from cysteine to phenylalanine. Of all the DNA, just the CDR3 is kept, 39 bases in frame from base 1. The germline V gene yields SQVTM for CDR1 and ANQGSEA for CDR2. This entry is derived from a study of identical twins (dated by TCRdb to between 2015 and 2016). Turning to the overall study: To test whether fetal clonotypes persist, this study deep-sequenced TCR alpha and beta repertoires from monozygotic twins, from unrelated adults of various ages, and from cord blood. To rule out contamination, replicate twin experiments were performed at different times with different library preparation protocols. Points the paper makes about the study in general: Because the same donors could not be followed over many years, conclusions were based on cross-sectional statistical analysis. Compared with coincidental sharing between unrelated individuals, an excess of low generation-probability sequences was observed among out-of-frame TCR alpha sequences shared between twins. A weaker excess of twin sharing was found in beta out-of-frame sequences because the signal-to-noise ratio was lowered by fewer shared sequences. Out-of-frame TCR alpha sharing in monozygotic twins was systematically underestimated by recombination models, whereas sharing between unrelated individuals was in agreement with the recombination models. Abundant cord blood beta clonotypes had fewer insertions, young adult naive repertoires showed a similar but weaker trend, and memory repertoires showed no such trend. Invariant T cells such as MAIT and iNKT could partly confound zero-insertion analyses, although diverse VJ usage argued against such confounding for most clonotypes.

All donors were healthy Caucasians. The twin cohort consisted of three pairs of female monozygotic twins, all aged roughly 18 to 30 years. RNA for TCR libraries was isolated from peripheral blood mononuclear cells. The library was produced with 5' RACE. Sequencing used an Illumina HiSeq 2000. Template switching added a universal primer binding site, and the final cDNA carried a unique molecular identifier that allowed TCR cDNA molecules to be counted accurately. Specific primers in the conserved constant-segment region were used to synthesize first-strand cDNA for TCR alpha and beta chains. To control for contamination, every cDNA library carried two barcodes: a SMART-Mk sample barcode plus Illumina barcodes. TruSeq adapter sequences, together with Illumina sample barcodes, were added in two successive PCR steps. The TCR alpha and beta cDNA libraries were sequenced on the Illumina HiSeq platform using custom primers. The authors' analysis ran thus. MiGEC was used to process raw reads and extract unique molecular identifiers, and MiXCR was used to find CDR3 positions. Recombination models were inferred per individual with the repgenHMM and IGoR tools using an EM algorithm. The tcR package in R was used for shared clonotype analysis, with sharing normalized by the product of cloneset sizes. Out-of-frame nonproductive sequences were analyzed to study raw recombination free of thymic and clonal selection effects. The public reads were quality trimmed at Q25 with fastp and then assembled into clones with MiXCR by TCRdb, keeping productive beta chains. Every entry covers one CDR3 protein and lists the most common genes and DNA from its rows. V and J calls and clone size were set by TCRdb, not the authors. For this sample there are 500,000 to 650,000 distinct CDR3 sequences; about 7% appear just once. The ten largest make up about 1.6% of the sample.

These data also formed part of another study, on yellow fever vaccine responses in identical twins. As noted in the second study: According to the authors, the vaccine-induced T cell response in identical twins seemed to be partly convergent and partly specific to each individual. Focusing on identical twins, the study followed the T cell clones that responded to the vaccine, and did so with precision.

This receptor chain uses TRBV29-1 and TRBJ2-7; the D gene remains uncertain. The sample consisted of PBMCs. This sequence was found in a woman aged 18-29 years in good health. The CDR3 protein sequence reads: CSVDSSQFNEQYF. Here is the DNA: TGCAGCGTTGACTCAAGTCAGTTCAACGAGCAGTACTTC.